The clone carrying this T cell receptor (beta chain) was counted between two and nine times. No antigen is known for it. The source of the sample is a study of T cell repertoires in cytomegalovirus infection. At the level of the study: Public signatures in TCR beta pointed to CMV infection and matching HLA type.

CDR3 length equals 17 residues. With V trimmed by 6 bases and J by 2 bases, 7 bases remained unmatched. Germline CDR1 reads LNHDA; CDR2 reads SQIVND (reference sequence). Regarding the study as a whole: Cumulative public TCR beta family frequency identified carriers of CMV plus the relevant HLA. HLA-C-restricted CMV-specific TCR beta clonotypes prevailed in the ex vivo response.

MiXCR, applied by TCRdb to the reads, yields one record per CDR3 protein. The sample lists 490,000 or so distinct CDR3 sequences, about 11% occurring once. The source is a human donor in good health (CMV status not recorded). Some clones in this sample may be carry-over from other donors' samples. V and J are TRBV19 and TRBJ1-6, with 10 bases matching TRBD1. The sample consisted of PBMCs. The CDR3 here is CASSSGTGVPYNSPLHF. The CDR3 coding sequence is TGTGCCAGTAGCTCCGGGACAGGGGTCCCCTATAATTCACCCCTCCACTTT.